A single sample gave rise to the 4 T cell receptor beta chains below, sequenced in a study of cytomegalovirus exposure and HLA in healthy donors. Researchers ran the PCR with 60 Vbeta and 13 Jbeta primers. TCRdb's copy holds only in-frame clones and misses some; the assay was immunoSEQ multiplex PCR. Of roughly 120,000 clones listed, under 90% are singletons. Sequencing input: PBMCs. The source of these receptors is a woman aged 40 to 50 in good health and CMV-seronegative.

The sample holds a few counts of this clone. The chain's CDR3 is CASSVQNVNEKLFF. CDR3 DNA: TGTGCCAGCAGTGTCCAGAACGTCAATGAAAAACTGTTTTTT. The rearrangement uses TRBV2 and TRBJ1-4, with no clear D. Germline CDR1 is SNHLY and CDR2 is FYNNEI. CDR3 length equals 14 residues. V lost 4 bases, J lost 5 bases, and 11 bases lay in between. Combining the CDR3 with reference TRBV2 and TRBJ1-4 gives the whole variable domain EPEVTQTPSHQVTQMGQEVILRCVPISNHLYFYWYRQILGQKVEFLVSFYNNEISEKSEIFDDQFSVERPDGSNFTLKIRSTKLEDSAMYFCASSVQNVNEKLFFGSGTQLSVL.

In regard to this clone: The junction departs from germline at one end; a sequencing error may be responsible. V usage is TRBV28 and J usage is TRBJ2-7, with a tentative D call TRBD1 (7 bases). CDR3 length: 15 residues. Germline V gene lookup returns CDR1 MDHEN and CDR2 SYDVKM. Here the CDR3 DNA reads TGTGCCAGCGGTACCGGGACAGAATCCTGGGGGGATCTTTCCTTC. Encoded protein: CASGTGTESWGDLSF.

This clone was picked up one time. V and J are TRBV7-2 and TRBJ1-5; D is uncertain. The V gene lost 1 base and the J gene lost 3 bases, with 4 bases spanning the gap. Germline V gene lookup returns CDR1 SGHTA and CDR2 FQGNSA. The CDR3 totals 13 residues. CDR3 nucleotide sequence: TGTGCCAGCAGCTTAGTTCTCAATCAGCCCCAGCATTTT. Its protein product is CASSLVLNQPQHF.

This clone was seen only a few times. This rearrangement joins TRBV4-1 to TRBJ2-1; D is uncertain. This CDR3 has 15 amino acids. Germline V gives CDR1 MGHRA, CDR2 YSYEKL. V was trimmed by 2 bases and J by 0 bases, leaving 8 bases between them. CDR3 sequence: CASSQPSLSYNEQFF. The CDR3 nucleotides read TGCGCCAGCAGCCAACCGAGCCTCTCCTACAATGAGCAGTTCTTC.